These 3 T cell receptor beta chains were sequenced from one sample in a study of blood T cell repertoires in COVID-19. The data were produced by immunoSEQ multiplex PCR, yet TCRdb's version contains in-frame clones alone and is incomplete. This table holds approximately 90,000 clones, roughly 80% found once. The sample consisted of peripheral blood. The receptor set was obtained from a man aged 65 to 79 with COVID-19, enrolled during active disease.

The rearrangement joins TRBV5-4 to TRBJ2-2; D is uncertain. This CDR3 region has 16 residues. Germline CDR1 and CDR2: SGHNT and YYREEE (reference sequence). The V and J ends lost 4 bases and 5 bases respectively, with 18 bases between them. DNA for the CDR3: TGTGCCAGCAGCATTCACCTTCCGTCAGTTACCGGGGAGCTGTTTTTT. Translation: CASSIHLPSVTGELFF.

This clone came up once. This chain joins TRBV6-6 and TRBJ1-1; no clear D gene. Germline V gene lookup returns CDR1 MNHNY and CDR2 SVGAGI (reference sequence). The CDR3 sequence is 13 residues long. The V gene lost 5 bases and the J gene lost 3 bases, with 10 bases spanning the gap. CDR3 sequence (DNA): TGTGCCAGCAGTCGCTTAAGCGACACTGAAGCTTTCTTT. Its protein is CASSRLSDTEAFF.

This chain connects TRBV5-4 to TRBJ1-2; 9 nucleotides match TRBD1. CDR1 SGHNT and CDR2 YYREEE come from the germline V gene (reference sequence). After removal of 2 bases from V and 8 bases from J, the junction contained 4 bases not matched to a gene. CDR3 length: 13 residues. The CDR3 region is CASSFYRGLGYTF. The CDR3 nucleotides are TGTGCCAGCAGCTTCTACAGGGGGCTGGGCTACACCTTC.